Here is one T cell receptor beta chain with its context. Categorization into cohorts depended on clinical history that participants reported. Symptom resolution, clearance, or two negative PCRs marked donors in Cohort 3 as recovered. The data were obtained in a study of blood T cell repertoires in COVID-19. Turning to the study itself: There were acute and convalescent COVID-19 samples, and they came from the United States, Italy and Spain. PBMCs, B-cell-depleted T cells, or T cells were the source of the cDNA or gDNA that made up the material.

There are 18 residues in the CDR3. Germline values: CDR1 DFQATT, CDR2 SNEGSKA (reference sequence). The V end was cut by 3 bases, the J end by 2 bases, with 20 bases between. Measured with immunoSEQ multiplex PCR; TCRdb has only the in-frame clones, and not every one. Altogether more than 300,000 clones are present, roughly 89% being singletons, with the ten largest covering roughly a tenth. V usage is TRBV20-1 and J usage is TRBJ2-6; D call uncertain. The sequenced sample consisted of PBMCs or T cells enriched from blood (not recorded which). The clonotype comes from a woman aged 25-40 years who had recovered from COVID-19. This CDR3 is CSASFAVFGFTGANVLTF. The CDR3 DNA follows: TGCAGTGCTAGTTTTGCGGTATTTGGGTTCACTGGGGCCAACGTCCTGACTTTC.